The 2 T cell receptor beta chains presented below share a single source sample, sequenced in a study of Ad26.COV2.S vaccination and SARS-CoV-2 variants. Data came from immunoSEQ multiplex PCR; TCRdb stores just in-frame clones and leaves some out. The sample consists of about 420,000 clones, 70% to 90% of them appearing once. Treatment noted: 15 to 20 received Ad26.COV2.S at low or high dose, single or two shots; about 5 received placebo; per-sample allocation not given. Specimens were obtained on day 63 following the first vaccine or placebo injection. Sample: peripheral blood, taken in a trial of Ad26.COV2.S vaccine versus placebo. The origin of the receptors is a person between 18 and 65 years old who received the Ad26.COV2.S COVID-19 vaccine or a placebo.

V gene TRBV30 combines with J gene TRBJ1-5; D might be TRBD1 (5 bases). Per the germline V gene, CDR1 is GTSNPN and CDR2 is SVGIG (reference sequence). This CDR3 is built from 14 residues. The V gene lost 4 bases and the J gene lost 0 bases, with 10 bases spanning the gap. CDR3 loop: CAWNIGDSNQPQHF. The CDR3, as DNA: TGTGCCTGGAACATAGGGGATAGCAATCAGCCCCAGCATTTT. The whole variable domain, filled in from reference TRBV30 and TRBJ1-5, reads SQTIHQWPATLVQPVGSPLSLECTVEGTSNPNLYWYRQAAGRGLQLLFYSVGIGQISSEVPQNLSASRPQDRQFILSSKKLLLSDSGFYLCAWNIGDSNQPQHFGDGTRLSIL.

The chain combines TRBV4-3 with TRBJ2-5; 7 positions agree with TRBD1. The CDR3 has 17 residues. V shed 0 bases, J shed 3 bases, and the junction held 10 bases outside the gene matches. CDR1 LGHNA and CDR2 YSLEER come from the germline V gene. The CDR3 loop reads CASSQDISDRAKETQYF. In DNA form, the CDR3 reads TGCGCCAGCAGCCAAGATATCTCCGACAGGGCCAAAGAGACCCAGTACTTC.